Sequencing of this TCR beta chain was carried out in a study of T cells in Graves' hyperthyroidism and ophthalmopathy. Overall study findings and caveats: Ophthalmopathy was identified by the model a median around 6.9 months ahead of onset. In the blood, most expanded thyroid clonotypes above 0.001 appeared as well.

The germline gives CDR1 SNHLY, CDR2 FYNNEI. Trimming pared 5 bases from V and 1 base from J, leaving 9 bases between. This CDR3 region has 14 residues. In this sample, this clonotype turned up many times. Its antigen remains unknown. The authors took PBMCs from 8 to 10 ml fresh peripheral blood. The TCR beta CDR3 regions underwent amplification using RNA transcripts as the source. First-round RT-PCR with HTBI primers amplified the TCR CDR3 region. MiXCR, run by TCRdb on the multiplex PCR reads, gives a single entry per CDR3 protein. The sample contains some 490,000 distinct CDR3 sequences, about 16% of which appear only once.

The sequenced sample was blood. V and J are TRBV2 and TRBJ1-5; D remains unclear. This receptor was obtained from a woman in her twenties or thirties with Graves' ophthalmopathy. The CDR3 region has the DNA TGTGCCAGCAGTACCCCCGGAAGCAATCAGCCCCAGCATTTT. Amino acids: CASSTPGSNQPQHF.